These 3 T cell receptor beta chains came from one sample sequenced in a study of blood T cell repertoires in COVID-19. Repertoires were generated with immunoSEQ multiplex PCR, while TCRdb's copy carries only in-frame clones and drops some. The sample includes around 130,000 clones, about 81% of them seen just once. The specimen sequenced was PBMCs or T cells enriched from blood (not recorded which). The receptors were sampled from a man aged 35-49 years with acute COVID-19.

V gene TRBV27 combines with J gene TRBJ1-2; 7 bases are shared with TRBD1. Germline lookup yields CDR1 MNHEY and CDR2 SMNVEV (reference sequence). V shed 8 bases and J 5 bases; nucleotides not matched to a gene: 11. This CDR3 has 14 amino acids. The CDR3 DNA reads TGTGCCAGCGGGGAACAGGGGATTAGTTATGGCTACACCTTC. As protein: CASGEQGISYGYTF.

This chain uses TRBV28 with TRBJ2-5; D gene ambiguous. V was cut by 2 bases and J by 5 bases, with 9 bases left in between. Germline V CDR1 and CDR2: MDHEN, SYDVKM. The CDR3 spans 13 residues. CDR3 residues: CASSLVLRETQYF. CDR3 in DNA: TGTGCCAGCAGTTTAGTCCTCCGGGAGACCCAGTACTTC.

The chain carries TRBV7-8 and TRBJ1-5, with no clear D. The CDR3 length is 16 residues. V was shortened by 1 base and J by 4 bases, with 14 bases between the two germline ends. Germline V gene sequence: CDR1 SGHVS, CDR2 FQNEAQ. CDR3 in DNA: TGTGCCAGCAGCTTAGGTACCCGGGTACGGAATCAGCCCCAGCATTTT. This codes for CASSLGTRVRNQPQHF.